Listed below are T cell receptor beta chains from one sample, sequenced in a study of beta chain features in type 1 diabetes. Some clones are missing from TCRdb's copy, which holds only in-frame ones; the method was immunoSEQ multiplex PCR. The data contain more than 120,000 clones, less than 11% of them singletons. The sequenced sample was naive CD4+ T cells from blood. These receptors all stem from a man aged 18-30 years in good health. Both conserved end residues are part of each CDR3. A D gene is named only where the DNA matches it firmly. The size entry is marked missing in some rows and otherwise reads once, few, many or a size class.

clone_size j_call d_call v_call cdr3_nt cdr3_aa
many TRBJ2-7 . TRBV18 TGTGCCAGCTCACCGATTATTACAGGGCTCGACGAGCAGTACTTC CASSPIITGLDEQYF
. TRBJ2-1 . TRBV30 TGTGCCTGGAGGCCGACTTGGGGACTTGCCGATGAGCAGTTCTTC CAWRPTWGLADEQFF
. TRBJ2-1 TRBD1 TRBV5-4 TGTGCCAGCAGCTGGGGACAGGGTAGAAACAATGAGCAGTTCTTC CASSWGQGRNNEQFF
few TRBJ2-7 TRBD1 TRBV7-8 TGTGCCAGCAGCACCGGGACAGGGGGCGGATTCTACGAGCAGTACTTC CASSTGTGGGFYEQYF
few TRBJ1-3 . TRBV6-5 TGTGCCAGCAGTCCTCCCGGGGGCTCTGGAAACACCATATATTTT CASSPPGGSGNTIYF
few TRBJ2-7 TRBD1 TRBV7-3 TGTGCCAGCAGCTTAATGGGGACAGCCAGCTCCTACGAGCAGTACTTC CASSLMGTASSYEQYF
. TRBJ2-5 TRBD2 TRBV11-3 TGTGCCAGCAGCTTTCCCCACTCACTAGCGGGGGTAATAGAGACCCAGTACTTC CASSFPHSLAGVIETQYF
. TRBJ2-1 TRBD2 TRBV7-2 TGTGCCAGCAGCGATGAACGGGGGGGCAATGAGCAGTTCTTC CASSDERGGNEQFF
few TRBJ2-2 TRBD2 TRBV9 TGTGCCAGCAGCCCCGTGGGGGGGAGGACCGGGGAGCTGTTTTTT CASSPVGGRTGELFF
many TRBJ1-2 . TRBV9 TGTGCCAGCAGCATTTACAGGGATGGCTACACCTTC CASSIYRDGYTF
. TRBJ2-7 TRBD2 TRBV9 TGTGCCAGCAGCACAGAGCGGGGACCCTACGAGCAGTACTTC CASSTERGPYEQYF
. TRBJ1-4 . TRBV18 TGTGCCAGCTCAGGGGCAGGCGAAGAAAAACTGTTTTTT CASSGAGEEKLFF
many TRBJ2-1 TRBD2 TRBV5-1 TGCGCCAGCAGCTTCTTAGCGGGGGGGCTCGATGAGCAGTTCTTC CASSFLAGGLDEQFF
. TRBJ2-3 . TRBV2 TGTGCCAGCAGTGACTTGGTCAGGGGCACAGATACGCAGTATTTT CASSDLVRGTDTQYF
few TRBJ1-6 TRBD1 TRBV7-2 TGTGCCAGCAGTCGGGACAGCGAGAATTCACCCCTCCACTTT CASSRDSENSPLHF
few TRBJ2-5 . TRBV7-8 TGTGCCAGCAGCTTAATGGGAGCAGGGAGGGAGACCCAGTACTTC CASSLMGAGRETQYF
few TRBJ2-3 TRBD2 TRBV4-3 TGCGCCAGCAGCCAAGGTCGACTAGCGGGTTCCCCTAGCACAGATACGCAGTATTTT CASSQGRLAGSPSTDTQYF
. TRBJ2-3 . TRBV7-2 TGTGCCAGCAGCCCAGAGTTTACCCTTAGGGGGTCAGATACGCAGTATTTT CASSPEFTLRGSDTQYF
. TRBJ2-5 TRBD2 TRBV5-1 TGCGCCAGCAGCTTGGGACTAGCGGGGGGAAAGGAGACCCAGTACTTC CASSLGLAGGKETQYF
few TRBJ2-7 TRBD2 TRBV2 TGTGCCAGCAGGACGGAGCGGGGGGGTCTCTACGAGCAGTACTTC CASRTERGGLYEQYF
few TRBJ1-5 TRBD1 TRBV6-1 TGTGCCAGCAGAAGGGGACAGGCAAGCAATCAGCCCCAGCATTTT CASRRGQASNQPQHF
. TRBJ1-3 TRBD1 TRBV5-6 TGTGCCAGCAGCTTGGGACAGGGACTTCATGGAAACACCATATATTTT CASSLGQGLHGNTIYF
. TRBJ1-2 TRBD1 TRBV7-2 TGTGCCAGCAGTCAAAGGACAGGATACACCTTC CASSQRTGYTF